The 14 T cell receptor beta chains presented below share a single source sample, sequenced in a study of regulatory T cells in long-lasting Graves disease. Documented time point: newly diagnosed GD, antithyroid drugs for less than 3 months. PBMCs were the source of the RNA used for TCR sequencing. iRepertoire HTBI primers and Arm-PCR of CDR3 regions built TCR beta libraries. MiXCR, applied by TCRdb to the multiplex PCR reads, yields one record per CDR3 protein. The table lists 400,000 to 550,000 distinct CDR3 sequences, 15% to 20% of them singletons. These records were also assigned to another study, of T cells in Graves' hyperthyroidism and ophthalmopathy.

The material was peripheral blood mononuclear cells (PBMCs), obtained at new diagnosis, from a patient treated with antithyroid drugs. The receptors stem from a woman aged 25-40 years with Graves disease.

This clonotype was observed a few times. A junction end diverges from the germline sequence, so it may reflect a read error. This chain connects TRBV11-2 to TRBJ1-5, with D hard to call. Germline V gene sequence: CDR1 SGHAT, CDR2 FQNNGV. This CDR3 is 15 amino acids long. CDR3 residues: CASSSTTLGNQPQHF. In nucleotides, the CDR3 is TGCGCCAGCAGCTCCACTACTCTCGGCAATCAGCCCCAGCATTTT.

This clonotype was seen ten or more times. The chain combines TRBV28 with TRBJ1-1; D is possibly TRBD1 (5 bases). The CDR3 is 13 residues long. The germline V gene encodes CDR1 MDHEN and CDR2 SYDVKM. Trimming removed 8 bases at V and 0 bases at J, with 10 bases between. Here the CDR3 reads CASGGGMNTEAFF. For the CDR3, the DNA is TGTGCCAGCGGGGGTGGGATGAACACTGAAGCTTTCTTT.

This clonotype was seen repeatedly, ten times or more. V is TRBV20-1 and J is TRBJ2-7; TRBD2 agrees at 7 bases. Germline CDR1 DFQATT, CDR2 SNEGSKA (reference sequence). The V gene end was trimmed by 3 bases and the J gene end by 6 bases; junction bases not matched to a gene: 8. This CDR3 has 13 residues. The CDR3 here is CSARVAGSGEQYF. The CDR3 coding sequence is TGCAGTGCTAGGGTAGCGGGTAGTGGCGAGCAGTACTTC.

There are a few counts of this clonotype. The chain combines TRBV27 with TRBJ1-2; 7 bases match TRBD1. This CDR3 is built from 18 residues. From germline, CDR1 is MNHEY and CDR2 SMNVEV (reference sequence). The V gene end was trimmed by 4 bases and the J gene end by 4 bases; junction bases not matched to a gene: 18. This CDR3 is CASSSLRARGRTPYGYTF. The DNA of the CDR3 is TGTGCCAGCAGTTCCCTTAGGGCTAGGGGGCGCACCCCCTATGGCTACACCTTC.

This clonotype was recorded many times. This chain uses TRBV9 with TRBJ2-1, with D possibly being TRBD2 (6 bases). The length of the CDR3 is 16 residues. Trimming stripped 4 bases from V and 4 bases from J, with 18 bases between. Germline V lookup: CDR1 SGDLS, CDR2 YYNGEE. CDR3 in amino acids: CASSFRGGSGYNEQFF. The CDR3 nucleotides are TGTGCCAGCAGCTTCCGTGGGGGTAGCGGATACAATGAGCAGTTCTTC.

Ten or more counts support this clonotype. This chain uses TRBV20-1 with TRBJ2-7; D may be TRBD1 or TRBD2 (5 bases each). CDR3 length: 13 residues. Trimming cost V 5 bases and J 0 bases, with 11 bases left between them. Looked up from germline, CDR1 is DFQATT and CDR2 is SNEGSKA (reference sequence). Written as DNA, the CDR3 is TGCAGTGCTGGGACCCCGAGCTCCTACGAGCAGTACTTC. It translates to CSAGTPSSYEQYF.

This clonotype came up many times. The CDR3 region is CASRILGQVEQYF. The CDR3 coding sequence is TGTGCCAGCAGGATCCTAGGACAGGTCGAGCAGTACTTC. This chain uses TRBV6-1 with TRBJ2-7, with 7 bases that match TRBD1. The CDR3 contains 13 residues. The V and J ends lost 6 bases and 6 bases, in that order; junction bases with no gene match: 8. From germline, CDR1 is MNHNS and CDR2 SASEGT.

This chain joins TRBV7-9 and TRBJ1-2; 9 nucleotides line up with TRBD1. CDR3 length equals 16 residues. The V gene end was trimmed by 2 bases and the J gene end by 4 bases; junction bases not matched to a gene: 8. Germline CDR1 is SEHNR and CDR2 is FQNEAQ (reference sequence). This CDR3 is CASSLSLRDRVYGYTF. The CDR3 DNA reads TGTGCCAGCAGCTTAAGCCTTCGGGACAGGGTCTATGGCTACACCTTC.

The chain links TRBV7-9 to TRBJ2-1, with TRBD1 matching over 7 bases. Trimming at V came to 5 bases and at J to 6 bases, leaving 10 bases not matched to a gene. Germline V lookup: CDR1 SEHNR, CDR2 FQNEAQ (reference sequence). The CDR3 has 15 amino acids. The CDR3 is CASSRRQGEFNEQFF. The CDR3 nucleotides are TGTGCCAGCAGCCGAAGACAGGGAGAGTTCAATGAGCAGTTCTTC.

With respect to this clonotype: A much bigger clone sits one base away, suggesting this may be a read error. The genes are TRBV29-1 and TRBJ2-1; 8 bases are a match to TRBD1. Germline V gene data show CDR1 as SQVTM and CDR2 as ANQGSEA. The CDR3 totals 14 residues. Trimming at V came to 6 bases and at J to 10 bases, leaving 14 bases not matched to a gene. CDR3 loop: CSVVPGQGAREQFF. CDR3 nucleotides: TGCAGCGTAGTGCCTGGGCAGGGGGCGCGGGAGCAGTTCTTC.

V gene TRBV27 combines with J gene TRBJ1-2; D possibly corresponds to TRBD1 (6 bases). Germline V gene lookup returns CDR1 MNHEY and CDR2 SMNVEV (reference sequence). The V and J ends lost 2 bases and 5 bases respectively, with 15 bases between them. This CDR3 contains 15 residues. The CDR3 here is CASSLTNRDIYGYTF. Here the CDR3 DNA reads TGTGCCAGCAGTTTAACGAACAGGGACATTTATGGCTACACCTTC.

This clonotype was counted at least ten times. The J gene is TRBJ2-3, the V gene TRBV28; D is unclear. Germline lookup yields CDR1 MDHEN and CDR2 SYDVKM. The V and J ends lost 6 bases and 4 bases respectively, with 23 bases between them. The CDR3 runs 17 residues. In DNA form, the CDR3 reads TGTGCCAGCAGCCCCCTCCCTGGGCCACCGGCATCAGATACGCAGTATTTT. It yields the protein CASSPLPGPPASDTQYF.

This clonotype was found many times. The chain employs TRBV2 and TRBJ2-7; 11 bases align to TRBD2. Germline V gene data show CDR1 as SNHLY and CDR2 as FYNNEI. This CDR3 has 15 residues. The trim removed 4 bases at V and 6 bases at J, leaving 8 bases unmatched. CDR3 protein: CASSVNPGTSGEQYF. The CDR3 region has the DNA TGTGCCAGCAGTGTAAATCCCGGGACTAGCGGCGAGCAGTACTTC.

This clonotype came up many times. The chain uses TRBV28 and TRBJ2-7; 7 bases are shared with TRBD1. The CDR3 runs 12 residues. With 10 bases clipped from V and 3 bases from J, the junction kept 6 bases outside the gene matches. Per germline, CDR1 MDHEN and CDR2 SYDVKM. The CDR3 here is CATSQGIYEQYF. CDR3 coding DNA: TGTGCCACCTCACAGGGGATCTACGAGCAGTACTTC.